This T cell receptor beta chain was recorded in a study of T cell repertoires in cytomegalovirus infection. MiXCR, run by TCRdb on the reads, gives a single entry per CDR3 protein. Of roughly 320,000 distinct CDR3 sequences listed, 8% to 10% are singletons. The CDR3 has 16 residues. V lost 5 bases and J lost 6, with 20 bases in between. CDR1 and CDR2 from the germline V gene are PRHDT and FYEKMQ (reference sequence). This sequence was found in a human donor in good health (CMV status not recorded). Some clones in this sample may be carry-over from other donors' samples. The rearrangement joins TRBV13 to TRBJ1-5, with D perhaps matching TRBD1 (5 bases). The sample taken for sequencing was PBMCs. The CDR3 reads CASSVQDRDARQPQHF. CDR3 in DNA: TGTGCCAGCAGCGTTCAGGACCGGGACGCCCGTCAGCCCCAGCATTTT.